This section outlines one T cell receptor beta chain sequence together with its context. This clone's antigen is unknown. Base-call qualities are not available, and no considerably larger clone is one nucleotide away. CDR1 LGHNA and CDR2 YSLEER were looked up in the germline V gene. Trimming takes 2 bases from V and 5 bases from J, and the germline ends sit 6 bases apart. The CDR3 spans 12 residues, from the cysteine through the phenylalanine. The CDR3 DNA has 36 bases and is translated from base 1. This sample was included in a study of T cells after yellow fever vaccination (dated by TCRdb to about 2019). Study-wide context: Libraries from fractions with low cell numbers were prepared with the SMART-Seq v4 Ultra Low Input RNA kit. Bulk TCR alpha and beta repertoires were sequenced longitudinally to track T-cell clones before and after primary and booster YFV17D yellow fever vaccination. Two healthy male donors, one aged 18 to 30 and one aged 30 to 40 years, made up the cohort. Blood samples were taken at several timepoints before and after primary and secondary immunization, and bulk PBMC replicates and cell subsets were isolated. Paper-wide results and their limitations: After the booster, most of the clones that had expanded following primary vaccination were detected again (around 95% of CD4 and around 88% of CD8), which suggests that memory was broadly maintained. The secondary T-cell response was weaker than the primary response but faster, peaking on day 5 instead of day 15. Computational filtering was required because FACS-sorted repertoires could contain abundant contaminating clonotypes from the bulk population. A small fraction of clonotypes appeared in both the CD4 and CD8 compartments, likely as a result of convergent recombination. Only a couple of donors were included in the study, so the extent to which the findings can be generalized is limited.

Interpreted using the paper, the treatment or condition label stands for: live attenuated yellow fever vaccine strain. Two biological replicates of bulk PBMCs were collected at each blood-draw timepoint. A standard Ficoll-Paque protocol was used to isolate PBMCs from peripheral blood. TriZol was used to extract RNA from bulk PBMCs, from CD4 and CD8 fractions, and from dextramer-positive and dextramer-negative fractions. Sequenced on an Illumina NovaSeq 6000. TCR cDNA was synthesized by 5'RACE template switching, through which a universal primer site and unique molecular identifiers were introduced. Priming of cDNA synthesis was performed from both the TCR alpha and TCR beta constant segments. Libraries were amplified in two PCR steps, with sample barcodes and sequencing adapters added in the second step. Sequencing of libraries was done on Illumina HiSeq 2500 (2x100 bp) or NovaSeq (2x150 bp). In the source study's methods: MIGEC was used to demultiplex reads and collapse the reads into UMI consensus sequences, and MiXCR was used for V(D)J alignment. Vaccine-responding clonotypes were identified with edgeR using replicate PBMC samples, with FDR below 0.01 and a log2 fold change above 5 up to day 15 being required. Each bulk clonotype received a CD4 or CD8 identity based on whether the sequenced CD4 or CD8 repertoire contained that clonotype at higher abundance. TCRdb passed the public sequencing reads through fastp at Q25 and MiXCR, retaining productive beta sequences. For every CDR3 protein sequence, its rows merge into one entry that carries the most common genes and DNA. The V and J calls reflect TCRdb's pipeline rather than the authors' work. A total of about 340,000 distinct CDR3 sequences appear in this sample, about 4% of them only once. The ten largest clones capture approximately 25% of the sample.

The TCR was taken from a man between 18 and 35 years old who received the YFV17D yellow fever vaccine. The rearrangement combines TRBV4-3 with TRBJ1-2; no D gene call is confident. The sample in question was PBMCs, obtained 5 days after the yellow fever booster vaccination. The CDR3 amino acid sequence is: CASSQNSYGYTF. The DNA sequence is given as TGCGCCAGCAGCCAAAATAGTTATGGCTACACCTTC.